Listed below are T cell receptor beta chains from one sample, sequenced in a study of blood T cells in healthy people across ages. TCRdb passed the 5' RACE reads through MiXCR, listing each CDR3 protein once. This table has just under 550,000 distinct CDR3 sequences, around 24% appearing once. This sample also appeared in a second study, on T cells of mothers and their children.

Sequenced: blood. The receptors originated from a boy aged 5-17 years in good health. Both conserved end residues are trimmed from each CDR3. Not all rows give a size; the values are once, few, many and, for expanded clones, a class.

CDR3 length: 13; clone size: -; V gene: TRBV5-1; CDR3 protein: ASSLIRGGKDTQY
CDR3 length: 13; clone size: few; V gene: TRBV13; CDR3 protein: ASSFWTESSYEQY
CDR3 length: 11; clone size: many; V gene: TRBV10-3; CDR3 protein: AISESSGDEQY
CDR3 length: 13; clone size: -; V gene: TRBV20-1; CDR3 protein: SARRSGRAHRELF
CDR3 length: 13; clone size: many; V gene: TRBV20-1; CDR3 protein: SARDGMRLQETQY
CDR3 length: 14; clone size: once; V gene: TRBV7-2; CDR3 protein: ASSIESGRARKTQY
CDR3 length: 12; clone size: few; V gene: TRBV29-1; CDR3 protein: SVGVARVDTEAF
CDR3 length: 11; clone size: -; V gene: TRBV7-2; CDR3 protein: ASSLIEGNEQY
CDR3 length: 16; clone size: few; V gene: TRBV6-6; CDR3 protein: ASSLSGTTDGLCYGYT
CDR3 length: 14; clone size: -; V gene: TRBV28; CDR3 protein: ASSSSDRAIGNTIY
CDR3 length: 14; clone size: -; V gene: TRBV7-2; CDR3 protein: ASSPGTSGRRGEQY
CDR3 length: 13; clone size: few; V gene: TRBV21-1; CDR3 protein: ASTGGVNRPYEQY
CDR3 length: 14; clone size: few; V gene: TRBV4-3; CDR3 protein: ASSQEGLAGVHEQY
CDR3 length: 13; clone size: -; V gene: TRBV20-1; CDR3 protein: SARDFQRENNEQF
CDR3 length: 13; clone size: few; V gene: TRBV20-1; CDR3 protein: SARETGSFSYEQY
CDR3 length: 9; clone size: few; V gene: TRBV20-1; CDR3 protein: SARQVGEQF
CDR3 length: 12; clone size: few; V gene: TRBV7-2; CDR3 protein: ASSLVAIAYEQY
CDR3 length: 14; clone size: few; V gene: TRBV29-1; CDR3 protein: SVGRGLGTSGRDLY
CDR3 length: 13; clone size: few; V gene: TRBV7-8; CDR3 protein: ASSRSGTGAEKLF
CDR3 length: 13; clone size: few; V gene: TRBV2; CDR3 protein: ASSLGQGNSQSQH
CDR3 length: 12; clone size: -; V gene: TRBV4-1; CDR3 protein: ASSREATTDTQY
CDR3 length: 13; clone size: few; V gene: TRBV2; CDR3 protein: ASSYTGETNEKLF
CDR3 length: 11; clone size: -; V gene: TRBV29-1; CDR3 protein: SVDLGDAYEQY
CDR3 length: 12; clone size: -; V gene: TRBV10-3; CDR3 protein: ATLGAEETGEQF
CDR3 length: 14; clone size: -; V gene: TRBV11-2; CDR3 protein: ASSSSSGGNTGELF
CDR3 length: 12; clone size: -; V gene: TRBV12-3/TRBV12-4; CDR3 protein: ASTNTGVAGELF
CDR3 length: 15; clone size: few; V gene: TRBV7-3; CDR3 protein: ASSRAGSGPGTKTQY
CDR3 length: 13; clone size: few; V gene: TRBV28; CDR3 protein: ASSPPGQGNQPQH
CDR3 length: 13; clone size: few; V gene: TRBV27; CDR3 protein: ASSLADRPRETQY
CDR3 length: 13; clone size: -; V gene: TRBV6-5; CDR3 protein: ASRQGQGVTYEQY
CDR3 length: 13; clone size: -; V gene: TRBV29-1; CDR3 protein: SVVWLKRLENEQF
CDR3 length: 13; clone size: -; V gene: TRBV25-1; CDR3 protein: ASSELAEYNSPLH
CDR3 length: 10; clone size: few; V gene: TRBV29-1; CDR3 protein: SVAQGETEAF
CDR3 length: 12; clone size: once; V gene: TRBV9; CDR3 protein: ASSGPGDDYGYT
CDR3 length: 12; clone size: -; V gene: TRBV7-9; CDR3 protein: ASSLVGAAYGYT
CDR3 length: 12; clone size: -; V gene: TRBV5-1; CDR3 protein: ASSLDSNTGELF
CDR3 length: 11; clone size: -; V gene: TRBV4-2; CDR3 protein: ASRSSVSYEQY
CDR3 length: 11; clone size: -; V gene: TRBV29-1; CDR3 protein: SVMGKMNTEAF
CDR3 length: 17; clone size: -; V gene: TRBV7-9; CDR3 protein: ASSPPVSPVAGVTDTQY
CDR3 length: 13; clone size: -; V gene: TRBV7-2; CDR3 protein: ASSFLAGVGDEQF
CDR3 length: 13; clone size: -; V gene: TRBV7-2; CDR3 protein: ASSLVRGAHYEQY